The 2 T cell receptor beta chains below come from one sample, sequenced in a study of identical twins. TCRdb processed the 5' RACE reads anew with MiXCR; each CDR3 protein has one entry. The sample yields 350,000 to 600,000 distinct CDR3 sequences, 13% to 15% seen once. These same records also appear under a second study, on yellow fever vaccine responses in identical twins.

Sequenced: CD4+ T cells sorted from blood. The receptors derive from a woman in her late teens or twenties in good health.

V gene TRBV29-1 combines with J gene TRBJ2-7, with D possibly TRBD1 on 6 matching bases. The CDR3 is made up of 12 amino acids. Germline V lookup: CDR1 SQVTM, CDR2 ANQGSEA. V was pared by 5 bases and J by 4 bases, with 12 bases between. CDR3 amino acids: CSVRQAPYEQYF. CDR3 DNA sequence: TGCAGCGTTAGACAGGCCCCTTACGAGCAGTACTTC.

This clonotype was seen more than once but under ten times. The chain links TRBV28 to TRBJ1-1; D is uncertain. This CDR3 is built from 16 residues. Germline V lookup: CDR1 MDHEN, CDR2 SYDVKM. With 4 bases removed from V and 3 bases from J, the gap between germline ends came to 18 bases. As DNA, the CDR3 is TGTGCCAGCAGTTCCGGCGCGGGGTTAAAGGACACTGAAGCTTTCTTT. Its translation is CASSSGAGLKDTEAFF.